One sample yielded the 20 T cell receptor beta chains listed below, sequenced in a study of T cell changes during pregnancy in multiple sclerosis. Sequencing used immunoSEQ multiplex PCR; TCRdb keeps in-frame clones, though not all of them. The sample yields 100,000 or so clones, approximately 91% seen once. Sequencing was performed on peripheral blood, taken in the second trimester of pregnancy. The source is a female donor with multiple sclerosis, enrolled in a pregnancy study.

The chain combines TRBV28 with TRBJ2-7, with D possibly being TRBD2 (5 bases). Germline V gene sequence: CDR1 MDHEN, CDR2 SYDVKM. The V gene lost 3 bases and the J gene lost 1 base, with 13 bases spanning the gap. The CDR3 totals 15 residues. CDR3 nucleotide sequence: TGTGCCAGCAGTTTGAGGAGGTCACTTTCCTACGAGCAGTACTTC. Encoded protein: CASSLRRSLSYEQYF.

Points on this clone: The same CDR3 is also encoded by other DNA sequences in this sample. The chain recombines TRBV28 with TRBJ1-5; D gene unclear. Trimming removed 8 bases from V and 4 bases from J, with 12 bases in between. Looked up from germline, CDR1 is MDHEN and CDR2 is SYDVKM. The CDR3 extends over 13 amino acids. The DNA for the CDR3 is TGTGCCAGCCGATTCCCGGGGAATCAGCCCCAGCATTTT. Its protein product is CASRFPGNQPQHF.

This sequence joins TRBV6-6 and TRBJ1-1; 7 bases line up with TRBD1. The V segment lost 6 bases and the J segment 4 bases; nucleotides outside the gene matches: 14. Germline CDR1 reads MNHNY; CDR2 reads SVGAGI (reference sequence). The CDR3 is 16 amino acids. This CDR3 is CASSPSLEGAPTEAFF. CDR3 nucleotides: TGTGCCAGCAGCCCCAGTTTGGAGGGGGCGCCCACTGAAGCTTTCTTT.

The CDR3 sequence: CASSPGQFNQPQHF. The CDR3 DNA reads TGCGCCAGCAGCCCGGGACAGTTCAATCAGCCCCAGCATTTT. The rearrangement joins TRBV5-1 to TRBJ1-5, with 7 bases identical to TRBD1. The V gene's germline CDR1 is SGHRS and CDR2 YFSETQ. Losses at the gene ends were 4 bases for V and 3 bases for J; bases not matched to a gene: 4. This CDR3 is 14 amino acids long.

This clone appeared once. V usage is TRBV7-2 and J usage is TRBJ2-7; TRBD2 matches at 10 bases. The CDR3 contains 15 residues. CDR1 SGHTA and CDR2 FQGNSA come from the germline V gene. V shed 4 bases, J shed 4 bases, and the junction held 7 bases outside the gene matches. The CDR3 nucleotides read TGTGCCAGCAGCTCTCAAGCGGGAGGGCCTTACGAGCAGTACTTC. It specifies CASSSQAGGPYEQYF. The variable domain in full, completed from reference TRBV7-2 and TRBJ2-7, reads GAGVSQSPSNKVTEKGKDVELRCDPISGHTALYWYRQSLGQGLEFLIYFQGNSAPDKSGLPSDRFSAERTGGSVSTLTIQRTQQEDSAVYLCASSSQAGGPYEQYFGPGTRLTVT.

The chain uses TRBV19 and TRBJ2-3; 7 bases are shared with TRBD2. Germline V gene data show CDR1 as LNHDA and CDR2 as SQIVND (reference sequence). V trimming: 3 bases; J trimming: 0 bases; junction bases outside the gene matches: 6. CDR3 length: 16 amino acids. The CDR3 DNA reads TGTGCCAGTAGTATCGTAGCGGGCACTAGCACAGATACGCAGTATTTT. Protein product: CASSIVAGTSTDTQYF.

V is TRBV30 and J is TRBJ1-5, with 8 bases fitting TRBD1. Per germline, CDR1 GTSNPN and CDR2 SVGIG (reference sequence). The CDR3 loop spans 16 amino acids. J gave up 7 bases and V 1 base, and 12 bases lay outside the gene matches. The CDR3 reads CAWSGAGGNSPQPQHF. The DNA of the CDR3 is TGTGCCTGGAGTGGGGCAGGGGGCAATTCCCCCCAGCCCCAGCATTTT.

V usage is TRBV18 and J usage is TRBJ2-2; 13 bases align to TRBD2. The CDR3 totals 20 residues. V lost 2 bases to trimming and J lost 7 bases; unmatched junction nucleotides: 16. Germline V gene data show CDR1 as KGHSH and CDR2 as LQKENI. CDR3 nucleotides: TGTGCCAGCTCACCAGTGCCTTTAGGACTAGCGGGAGTCGGTAACGGGGAGCTGTTTTTT. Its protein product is CASSPVPLGLAGVGNGELFF.

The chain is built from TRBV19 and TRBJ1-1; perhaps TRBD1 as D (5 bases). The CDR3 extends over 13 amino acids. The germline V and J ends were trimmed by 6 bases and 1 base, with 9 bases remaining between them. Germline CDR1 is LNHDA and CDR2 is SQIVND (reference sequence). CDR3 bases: TGTGCCAGTAGGGGGCATCCGAACACTGAAGCTTTCTTT. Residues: CASRGHPNTEAFF. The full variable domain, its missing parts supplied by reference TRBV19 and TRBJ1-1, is DGGITQSPKYLFRKEGQNVTLSCEQNLNHDAMYWYRQDPGQGLRLIYYSQIVNDFQKGDIAEGYSVSREKKESFPLTVTSAQKNPTAFYLCASRGHPNTEAFFGQGTRLTVV.

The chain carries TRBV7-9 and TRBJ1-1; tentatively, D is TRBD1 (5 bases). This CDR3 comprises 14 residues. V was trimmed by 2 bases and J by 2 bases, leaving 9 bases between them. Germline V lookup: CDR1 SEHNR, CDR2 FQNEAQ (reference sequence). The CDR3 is CASSLSGANTEAFF. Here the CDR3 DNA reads TGTGCCAGCAGCTTAAGCGGGGCTAACACTGAAGCTTTCTTT.

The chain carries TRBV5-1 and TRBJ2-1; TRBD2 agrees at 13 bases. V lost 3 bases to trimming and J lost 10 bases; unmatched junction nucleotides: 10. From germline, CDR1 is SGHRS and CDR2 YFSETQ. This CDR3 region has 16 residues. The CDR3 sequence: CASSYRTSGSIGEQFF. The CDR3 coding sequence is TGCGCCAGCAGCTACCGGACTAGCGGGAGCATCGGGGAGCAGTTCTTC.

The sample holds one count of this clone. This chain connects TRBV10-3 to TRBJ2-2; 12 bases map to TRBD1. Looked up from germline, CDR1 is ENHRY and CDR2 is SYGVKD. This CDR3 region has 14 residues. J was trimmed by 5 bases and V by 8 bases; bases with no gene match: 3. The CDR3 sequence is CAIGDRGRTGELFF. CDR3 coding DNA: TGTGCCATCGGGGACAGGGGGCGTACCGGGGAGCTGTTTTTT.

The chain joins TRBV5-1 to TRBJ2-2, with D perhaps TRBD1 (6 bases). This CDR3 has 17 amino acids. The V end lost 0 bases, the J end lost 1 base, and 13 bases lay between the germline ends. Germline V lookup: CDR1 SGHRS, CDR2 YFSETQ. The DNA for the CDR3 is TGCGCCAGCAGCTTGGATGCAGGGGCAAAGAACACCGGGGAGCTGTTTTTT. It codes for CASSLDAGAKNTGELFF.

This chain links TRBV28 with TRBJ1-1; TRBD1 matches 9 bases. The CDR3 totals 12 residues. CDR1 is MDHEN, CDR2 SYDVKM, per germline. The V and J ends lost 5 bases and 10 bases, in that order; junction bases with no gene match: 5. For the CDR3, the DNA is TGTGCCAGCAGTCCCTCGGACAGGGGAGCTTTCTTT. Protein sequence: CASSPSDRGAFF.

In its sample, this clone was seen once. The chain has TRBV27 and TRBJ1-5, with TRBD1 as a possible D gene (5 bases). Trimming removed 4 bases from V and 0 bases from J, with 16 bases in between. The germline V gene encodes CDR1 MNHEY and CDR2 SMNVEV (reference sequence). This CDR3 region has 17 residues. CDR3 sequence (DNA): TGTGCCAGCAGTTCCAGGGCGCCGGGGGGTAGCAATCAGCCCCAGCATTTT. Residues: CASSSRAPGGSNQPQHF.

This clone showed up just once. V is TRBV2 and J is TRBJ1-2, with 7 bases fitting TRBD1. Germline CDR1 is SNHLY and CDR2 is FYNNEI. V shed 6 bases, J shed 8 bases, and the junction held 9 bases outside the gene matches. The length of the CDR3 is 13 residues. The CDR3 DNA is TGTGCCAGCAGGTTAACAGGGGAGCGGGGCTACACCTTC. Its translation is CASRLTGERGYTF.

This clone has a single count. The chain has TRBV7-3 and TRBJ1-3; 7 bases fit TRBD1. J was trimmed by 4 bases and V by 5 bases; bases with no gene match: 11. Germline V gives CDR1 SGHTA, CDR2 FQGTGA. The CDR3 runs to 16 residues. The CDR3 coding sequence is TGTGCCAGCAGCCAGGGACAGCACCCTCTCGGAAACACCATATATTTT. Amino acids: CASSQGQHPLGNTIYF.

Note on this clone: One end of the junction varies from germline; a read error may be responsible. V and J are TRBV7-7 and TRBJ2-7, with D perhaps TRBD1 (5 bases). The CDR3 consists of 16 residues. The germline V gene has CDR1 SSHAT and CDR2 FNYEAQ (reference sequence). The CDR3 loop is CASSFSDQGDSYEQYF. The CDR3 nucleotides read TGTGCTAGCAGCTTCTCCGACCAGGGCGATTCCTACGAGCAGTACTTC.

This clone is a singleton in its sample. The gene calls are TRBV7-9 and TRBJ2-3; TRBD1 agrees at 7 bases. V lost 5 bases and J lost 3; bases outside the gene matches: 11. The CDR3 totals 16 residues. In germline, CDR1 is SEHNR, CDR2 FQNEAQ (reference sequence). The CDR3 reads CASSPLVQGKTDTQYF. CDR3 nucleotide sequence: TGTGCCAGCAGCCCACTGGTACAGGGGAAGACAGATACGCAGTATTTT.

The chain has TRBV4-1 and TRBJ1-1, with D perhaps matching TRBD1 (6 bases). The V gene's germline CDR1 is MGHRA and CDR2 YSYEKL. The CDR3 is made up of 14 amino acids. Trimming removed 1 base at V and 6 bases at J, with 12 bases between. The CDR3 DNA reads TGCGCCAGCAGCCAAGGGGCTGGGGGCCCTGAAGCTTTCTTT. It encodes CASSQGAGGPEAFF.